These 7 T cell receptor beta chains share one sample of origin, sequenced in a study of T cells in Graves' hyperthyroidism and ophthalmopathy. Amplification yielded TCR beta CDR3 regions, with RNA transcripts as the source. A first-round RT-PCR of the TCR CDR3 used the HTBI primer set. TCRdb re-derived calls from the multiplex PCR reads in MiXCR, one entry per CDR3 protein. The sample includes roughly 200,000 distinct CDR3 sequences, around a sixth of them seen just once. The sequencing sample was made of blood. Receptors were obtained from a woman aged 45-60 years with Graves' hyperthyroidism.

This clonotype was picked up many times. This sequence joins TRBV7-9 and TRBJ2-7; no clear D gene. The germline V and J ends were trimmed by 2 bases and 4 bases, with 6 bases remaining between them. Germline CDR1 SEHNR, CDR2 FQNEAQ (reference sequence). The CDR3 covers 12 residues. This CDR3 reads CASSLSGYEQYF. The CDR3, as DNA: TGTGCCAGCAGCTTATCCGGGTACGAGCAGTACTTC.

This chain links TRBV7-3 with TRBJ2-7, with D possibly being TRBD1 (6 bases). Germline V gene sequence: CDR1 SGHTA, CDR2 FQGTGA. This CDR3 contains 14 residues. V was cut by 2 bases and J by 3 bases, with 11 bases left in between. CDR3 region: CASSLVPGDYEQYF. CDR3 in DNA: TGTGCCAGCAGCTTAGTGCCAGGGGACTACGAGCAGTACTTC.

This clonotype was found a few times. The chain has TRBV5-5 and TRBJ2-2; 14 nucleotides line up with TRBD2. V lost 5 bases to trimming and J lost 4 bases; unmatched junction nucleotides: 4. Germline CDR1 and CDR2: SGHKS and YYEKEE (reference sequence). The CDR3 has 16 amino acids. This chain's CDR3 is CASSPTSGRGTGELFF. Written as DNA, the CDR3 is TGTGCCAGCAGTCCGACTAGCGGGAGGGGCACCGGGGAGCTGTTTTTT. Looking up the rest from reference TRBV5-5 and TRBJ2-2 gives the full variable domain: DAGVTQSPTHLIKTRGQQVTLRCSPISGHKSVSWYQQVLGQGPQFIFQYYEKEERGRGNFPDRFSARQFPNYSSELNVNALLLGDSALYLCASSPTSGRGTGELFFGEGSRLTVL.

The table lists this clonotype with many counts. The DNA of the CDR3 is TGTGCCAGCAGCATACAAGCCAGCGGCTACACCTTC. Encoded protein: CASSIQASGYTF. The V and J genes are TRBV11-3 and TRBJ1-2; D call uncertain. CDR3 size: 12 residues. Trimming removed 5 bases from V and 8 bases from J, with 12 bases in between. Germline-derived CDR1 and CDR2 are SGHNT and YENEEA.

The rearrangement links TRBV7-9 to TRBJ2-2; 9 positions agree with TRBD1. The CDR3 covers 16 residues. The V segment lost 5 bases and the J segment 2 bases; nucleotides outside the gene matches: 6. From germline, CDR1 is SEHNR and CDR2 FQNEAQ (reference sequence). CDR3 residues: CASSITGGVNTGELFF. CDR3 DNA: TGTGCCAGCAGCATAACAGGGGGCGTAAACACCGGGGAGCTGTTTTTT.

This clonotype was observed a handful of times. The rearrangement links TRBV6-1 to TRBJ1-5, with D unclear. The length of the CDR3 is 14 residues. Germline V lookup: CDR1 MNHNS, CDR2 SASEGT. The germline V and J ends were trimmed by 6 bases and 7 bases, with 16 bases remaining between them. This CDR3 reads CASSGPDWWQPQHF. CDR3 bases: TGTGCCAGCAGCGGCCCCGACTGGTGGCAGCCCCAGCATTTT.

This clonotype was seen many times. V gene TRBV6-1 combines with J gene TRBJ2-7, with 9 positions matching TRBD2. The CDR3 is made up of 14 amino acids. Germline CDR1 is MNHNS and CDR2 is SASEGT. V shed 5 bases and J 2 bases; nucleotides not matched to a gene: 4. The chain's CDR3 is CASSSGLAPYEQYF. DNA of the CDR3: TGTGCCAGCAGTTCGGGACTAGCCCCCTACGAGCAGTACTTC.